This TCR beta chain originates from a study of cytomegalovirus exposure and HLA in healthy donors. General study findings and limits: Later on, an analysis found that several of the most significant clusters appeared to be linked to common viral pathogens, which included parvovirus B19.

Germline loops: CDR1 MNHNS, CDR2 SASEGT. The CDR3 totals 16 residues. V was pared by 0 bases and J by 4 bases, with 4 bases of the junction left unmatched. Of note for this clone: Antigen unknown.

Primers for the PCR totalled 60 Vbeta and 13 Jbeta. Produced via immunoSEQ multiplex PCR; TCRdb's table is partial and in-frame only. The repertoire holds 150,000 to 200,000 clones, with about three quarters as singletons. V and J are TRBV6-1 and TRBJ1-2; TRBD1 aligns across 11 bases. The clonotype was recovered from a woman between 35 and 50 years old in good health and CMV-seropositive. Material for sequencing was PBMCs. The CDR3 spells CASSEARTGGLYGYTF. The CDR3, as DNA: TGTGCCAGCAGTGAAGCCCGGACAGGGGGCCTCTATGGCTACACCTTC.